These 18 T cell receptor beta chains came from one sample sequenced in a study of blood T cells in healthy people across ages (dated by TCRdb to 2013 to 2016). Library preparation was by 5' RACE. The reads were generated on an Illumina HiSeq 2500. A second roughly 6 to 12 cycle PCR used a sample-barcoded 5' primer and a J-beta primer mix. TCRdb ran its own pipeline on the public reads, namely fastp trimming at Q25 and MiXCR clone calling, and kept in-frame beta chains. Every CDR3 protein is listed once, alongside the most common genes and DNA of its rows. Here the sample has under 2 million distinct CDR3 sequences; about 31% occur a single time. The ten most abundant clones make up around 10% of the sample. Sequenced material: blood. These receptors all come from a woman aged 25 to 39 in good health.

This clonotype was recorded at least ten times. J is TRBJ2-1 and V is TRBV7-9, with D possibly matching TRBD1 (5 bases). This CDR3 has 14 amino acids. V was trimmed by 4 bases and J by 5 bases, leaving 12 bases between them. Per the germline V gene, CDR1 is SEHNR and CDR2 is FQNEAQ (reference sequence). This CDR3 is CASSSGHHDNEQFF. The CDR3 region has the DNA TGTGCCAGCAGCTCCGGACACCACGACAATGAGCAGTTCTTC.

The chain links TRBV30 to TRBJ1-2; 7 bases align to TRBD1. This CDR3 is built from 13 residues. CDR1 and CDR2 from the germline V gene are GTSNPN and SVGIG (reference sequence). V shed 2 bases and J 8 bases; nucleotides not matched to a gene: 8. CDR3 sequence reads: CAWSFSTGAGYTF. In nucleotides, the CDR3 is TGTGCCTGGAGTTTCAGCACAGGGGCCGGCTACACCTTC.

V usage is TRBV5-1 and J usage is TRBJ2-5; D call uncertain. The germline V gene encodes CDR1 SGHRS and CDR2 YFSETQ. This CDR3 contains 14 residues. Trimming stripped 3 bases from V and 2 bases from J, with 11 bases between. The CDR3: CASSYPGAQETQYF. The CDR3 region has the DNA TGCGCCAGCAGCTATCCGGGTGCACAAGAGACCCAGTACTTC. Based on the CDR3 plus reference TRBV5-1 and TRBJ2-5, the full variable domain is KAGVTQTPRYLIKTRGQQVTLSCSPISGHRSVSWYQQTPGQGLQFLFEYFSETQRNKGNFPGRFSGRQFSNSRSEMNVSTLELGDSALYLCASSYPGAQETQYFGPGTRLLVL.

This clonotype was counted only a few times. With a much larger clone just one base away, this may be a read error. The V gene is TRBV28, the J gene TRBJ2-7; D perhaps matches TRBD1 (5 bases). CDR1 and CDR2 (germline): MDHEN, SYDVKM. The CDR3 consists of 13 residues. V was clipped by 4 bases and J by 0 bases, with 7 bases between them. The CDR3 sequence is CASSYRNSYEQYF. CDR3 coding DNA: TGTGCCAGCAGTTACAGGAACTCCTACGAGCAGTACTTC.

The rearrangement joins TRBV6-1 to TRBJ2-1, with a weak D call TRBD1 (6 bases). V was cut by 5 bases and J by 1 base, with 21 bases left in between. Germline lookup yields CDR1 MNHNS and CDR2 SASEGT. The CDR3 sequence is 18 residues long. CDR3 coding DNA: TGTGCCAGCAGTCAGGGGTACAGGGAATTCAGTTCCTACAATGAGCAGTTCTTC. As protein: CASSQGYREFSSYNEQFF.

This clonotype was found a few times. The chain carries TRBV29-1 and TRBJ1-6; 7 bases fit TRBD1. The germline V gene has CDR1 SQVTM and CDR2 ANQGSEA. The CDR3 spans 13 residues. V was clipped by 5 bases and J by 8 bases; unmatched bases: 6. The CDR3 region is CSVKTGFDSPLHF. CDR3 in DNA: TGCAGCGTTAAGACAGGGTTCGATTCACCCCTCCACTTT.

This clonotype was counted between two and nine times. The chain links TRBV10-3 to TRBJ2-1; D perhaps matches TRBD1 (6 bases). Per the germline V gene, CDR1 is ENHRY and CDR2 is SYGVKD. This CDR3 has 15 residues. V shed 2 bases and J shed 8 bases, with 16 bases lying between them. CDR3 region: CAISERDTFFYEQFF. As DNA, the CDR3 is TGTGCCATCAGTGAGAGGGACACCTTTTTCTATGAGCAGTTCTTC.

Comment on this clonotype: Being one base from a much bigger clone, this may be a read error. The V gene is TRBV27, the J gene TRBJ2-7, with D possibly TRBD2 on 6 matching bases. The CDR3 totals 15 residues. From germline, CDR1 is MNHEY and CDR2 SMNVEV (reference sequence). CDR3 sequence (DNA): TGTGCCGGCAGGCGAAACGGGGGTTACTCCTACGAGCAGTACTTC. As protein: CAGRRNGGYSYEQYF.

A few counts support this clonotype. The rearrangement links TRBV15 to TRBJ1-1; D ambiguous. This CDR3 has 13 residues. Germline CDR1 reads LNHNV; CDR2 reads YYDKDF (reference sequence). V dropped 5 bases and J dropped 5 bases, with 12 bases sitting between them. The CDR3 spells CATSGKGGTEAFF. The CDR3 DNA is TGTGCCACCAGCGGCAAGGGTGGGACTGAAGCTTTCTTT. The variable domain in full, completed from reference TRBV15 and TRBJ1-1, reads DAMVIQNPRYQVTQFGKPVTLSCSQTLNHNVMYWYQQKSSQAPKLLFHYYDKDFNNEADTPDNFQSRRPNTSFCFLDIRSPGLGDTAMYLCATSGKGGTEAFFGQGTRLTVV.

This clonotype was found a few times. The CDR3 region is CASSPSNYNEQFF. CDR3 DNA: TGTGCCAGCTCACCATCCAACTACAATGAGCAGTTCTTC. This chain links TRBV18 with TRBJ2-1; no definite D call. This CDR3 region has 13 residues. V gave up 2 bases and J gave up 3 bases, with 5 bases separating them. Germline CDR1 reads KGHSH; CDR2 reads LQKENI.

The V and J genes are TRBV15 and TRBJ2-3; D perhaps matches TRBD1 (6 bases). The CDR3 loop spans 18 amino acids. V lost 3 bases and J lost 4, with 23 bases in between. Germline CDR1 is LNHNV and CDR2 is YYDKDF (reference sequence). Here the CDR3 reads CATSRTKGVDTLPDTQYF. CDR3 sequence (DNA): TGTGCCACCAGCAGGACGAAGGGGGTTGATACTCTTCCAGATACGCAGTATTTT.

This clonotype was recorded a few times. The CDR3 DNA reads as TGCAGTGCTAGCTTCCACCCGGGGAACACAGATACGCAGTATTTT. Translation gives CSASFHPGNTDTQYF. The chain employs TRBV20-1 and TRBJ2-3; possibly TRBD2 for D (5 bases). The CDR3 is made up of 15 amino acids. CDR1 is DFQATT, CDR2 SNEGSKA, per germline (reference sequence). Trimming took off 3 bases at V and 2 bases at J, with 15 bases between the two ends.

This chain links TRBV7-2 with TRBJ2-7, with TRBD1 identical over 8 bases. The V gene's germline CDR1 is SGHTA and CDR2 FQGNSA. The CDR3 consists of 14 residues. V lost 4 bases, J lost 4 bases, and 6 bases stayed unmatched. The CDR3 protein is CASSYRTGNYEQYF. In DNA, the CDR3 is TGTGCCAGCAGCTACCGGACAGGGAATTACGAGCAGTACTTC.

The V and J genes are TRBV15 and TRBJ1-5; the D is unclear. Trimming pared 0 bases from V and 3 bases from J, leaving 12 bases between. Germline values: CDR1 LNHNV, CDR2 YYDKDF (reference sequence). CDR3 size: 16 residues. This CDR3 is CATSRDPGGINQPQHF. CDR3 nucleotides: TGTGCCACCAGCAGAGATCCGGGCGGAATCAATCAGCCCCAGCATTTT.

The chain recombines TRBV11-2 with TRBJ2-7, with 8 bases matching TRBD2. The CDR3 contains 19 residues. The germline V gene encodes CDR1 SGHAT and CDR2 FQNNGV. With 0 bases clipped from V and 5 bases from J, the junction kept 18 bases outside the gene matches. CDR3 sequence (DNA): TGTGCCAGCAGCTTAGACTCAACGCCGGCGGGAGGACGGCCCCACGAGCAGTACTTC. Residues: CASSLDSTPAGGRPHEQYF.

This clonotype turned up a few times. This chain joins TRBV12-3 or TRBV12-4 and TRBJ2-1, with D unclear. This CDR3 is 13 amino acids long. V was clipped by 8 bases and J by 9 bases, with 17 bases between them. CDR3 loop: CASSPSVLLEQFF. CDR3 sequence (DNA): TGTGCCAGCTCCCCGTCAGTTTTACTTGAGCAGTTCTTC.

The rearrangement joins TRBV9 to TRBJ1-1, with 8 bases identical to TRBD1. CDR1 is SGDLS and CDR2 is YYNGEE in the germline V gene. This CDR3 has 15 amino acids. After removal of 4 bases from V and 5 bases from J, the junction contained 10 bases not matched to a gene. The CDR3, as DNA: TGTGCCAGCAGCACTGGGGGACAGGCGGGGACTGAAGCTTTCTTT. Residues: CASSTGGQAGTEAFF.

At least ten counts were recorded for this clonotype. V gene TRBV7-8 combines with J gene TRBJ2-5; 11 bases map to TRBD1. Germline loops: CDR1 SGHVS, CDR2 FQNEAQ. The CDR3 extends over 16 amino acids. With V trimmed by 2 bases and J by 7 bases, 9 bases remained unmatched. The DNA for the CDR3 is TGTGCCAGCAGCTTATATGCCGGACAGGGGGCGGTGACCCAGTACTTC. Its translation is CASSLYAGQGAVTQYF.